This TCR beta chain was found in a study of memory CD4+ T cells and cytomegalovirus serostatus. Overall study context: This sample comes from healthy Belgian adults, fewer than ten CMV seropositive, about 25 seronegative.

Sequencing was performed with immunoSEQ multiplex PCR; in TCRdb, only in-frame clones are kept and a portion is missing. The sample lists roughly 28,000 clones; more than 60% were seen once. The sort gate was single viable CD3+CD4+CD8-CD45RO+ cells for memory CD4+ T cells. CMV serostatus came from serum IgG against pp150, pp28, p38, p52. Positive selection with CD4 microbeads enriched total CD4+ T cells. Sequences were obtained from memory CD4+ T cells from blood. The receptor comes from an adult in good health and CMV-seronegative.

CDR3 loop: CASSQTGGRNEQYF. The CDR3 DNA is TGTGCCAGCTCACAGACAGGGGGTCGGAACGAGCAGTACTTC. J is TRBJ2-7 and V is TRBV18; 9 bases fit TRBD1. The CDR3 consists of 14 residues. Losses at the gene ends were 4 bases for V and 5 bases for J; bases not matched to a gene: 6. From germline, CDR1 is KGHSH and CDR2 LQKENI. The full variable domain, rest sourced from reference TRBV18 and TRBJ2-7, is NAGVMQNPRHLVRRRGQEARLRCSPMKGHSHVYWYRQLPEEGLKFMVYLQKENIIDESGMPKERFSAEFPKEGPSILRIQQVVRGDSAAYFCASSQTGGRNEQYFGPGTRLTVT.